This T cell receptor (beta chain) was profiled in a study of cytomegalovirus exposure and HLA in healthy donors. Overall study results and limits: CMV antigen specificity of three CMV-associated chains was confirmed in vitro. Subsequent analysis of the roughly 120 validation repertoires found a tendency for first-cohort TCR clusters to co-occur.

Clones were sequenced by immunoSEQ multiplex PCR, and TCRdb holds only the in-frame ones, with some missing. The sample holds about 300,000 clones, 85% to 90% seen once. V lost 9 bases, J lost 3 bases, and 7 bases stayed unmatched. CDR3 length equals 15 residues. The germline gives CDR1 MDHEN, CDR2 SYDVKM. Of note for this clone: Its antigen remains unknown.

The donors were part of the approximately 130-subject validation cohort, which stood apart from the 666-subject first cohort. This clonotype originated in a woman younger than 30 in good health and CMV-seronegative. Sequencing used PBMCs. The chain couples TRBV28 to TRBJ2-2; 10 positions match TRBD2. Here the CDR3 reads CASRSGRAYTGELFF. CDR3 DNA sequence: TGTGCCAGTAGAAGCGGGAGGGCCTACACCGGGGAGCTGTTTTTT.